This T cell receptor beta chain came from a study of T cell repertoires in cytomegalovirus infection. Study at large: It was recently identified HLA-C-restricted and well-studied HLA-B-restricted CMV epitopes that the study used. Indications came from public TCR beta signatures; they pointed to CMV infection and to a matching HLA type. Study observations and caveats: Summed frequency of public TCR beta families distinguished CMV carriers with the relevant HLA. CMV-specific HLA-C-restricted TCR beta clonotypes dominated the ex vivo response.

Worth noting for this clonotype: The antigen remains unidentified.

From the reads, TCRdb called clonotypes with MiXCR, one entry per CDR3 protein. Among about 770,000 distinct CDR3 sequences listed, about 29% were seen once. CDR3 size: 17 residues. The V gene's germline CDR1 is MNHEY and CDR2 SVGAGI. V was clipped by 0 bases and J by 3 bases; unmatched bases: 6. V is TRBV6-5 and J is TRBJ1-4, with TRBD1 identical over 8 bases. The source of this sequence is a human donor in good health (CMV status not recorded). Some clones in this sample may be carry-over from other donors' samples. This sample comprised cultured CD8+ T cells from PBMCs, obtained from culture after CMV antigen stimulation. CDR3 loop: CASSYSQDRVPNEKLFF. CDR3 DNA: TGTGCCAGCAGTTACTCCCAGGACAGGGTACCTAATGAAAAACTGTTTTTT.